Below, 12 T cell receptor beta chains from the same sample are listed, as sequenced in a study of PD-L1 blockade in urothelial cancer. Time point: pretreatment peripheral blood. Clones were read by immunoSEQ multiplex PCR, and TCRdb kept only the in-frame ones, dropping some. The sample gives tens of thousands of clones, approximately 88% of which show up once; roughly 14% is in the top ten. The specimen was PBMCs, collected around atezolizumab (anti-PD-L1) treatment. These TCRs come from a woman in her sixties with urothelial cancer.

The rearrangement links TRBV18 to TRBJ2-7; 8 nucleotides agree with TRBD1. CDR3 length: 15 amino acids. Germline loops: CDR1 KGHSH, CDR2 LQKENI. Unmatched junction bases numbered 9, after V lost 0 bases and J lost 8 bases. CDR3 nucleotide sequence: TGTGCCAGCTCACCACCCCTGCAGGGGGCCAACAAGCAGTACTTC. It specifies CASSPPLQGANKQYF.

This chain connects TRBV7-2 to TRBJ2-7; tentative D call: TRBD1 (6 bases). Trimming cost V 5 bases and J 2 bases, with 10 bases left between them. Germline loops: CDR1 SGHTA, CDR2 FQGNSA. The CDR3 is 13 residues long. CDR3 DNA: TGTGCCAGCAGCCCGGGACACCCCTACGAGCAGTACTTC. As protein: CASSPGHPYEQYF.

This clone was counted a few times. J is TRBJ1-1 and V is TRBV15; the D gene is possibly TRBD1 (6 bases). V shed 5 bases and J shed 0 bases, with 10 bases lying between them. Germline V gene sequence: CDR1 LNHNV, CDR2 YYDKDF (reference sequence). This CDR3 is built from 14 residues. DNA of the CDR3: TGTGCCACCAGCGTCAGGGGCATGAACACTGAAGCTTTCTTT. This translates into CATSVRGMNTEAFF.

This chain connects TRBV6-5 to TRBJ2-5, with D tentatively TRBD2 (6 bases). Trimming left V 2 bases short and J 3 bases short, with 16 bases between. Germline V gives CDR1 MNHEY, CDR2 SVGAGI. This CDR3 is 16 amino acids long. CDR3 nucleotides: TGTGCCAGCAGTTACGCGCCGGGACTTGAGAAAGAGACCCAGTACTTC. Its protein product is CASSYAPGLEKETQYF.

The chain links TRBV7-9 to TRBJ2-7; possibly TRBD2 for D (5 bases). The CDR3 consists of 15 residues. Germline V gene lookup returns CDR1 SEHNR and CDR2 FQNEAQ (reference sequence). Trimming removed 1 base at V and 7 bases at J, with 17 bases between. The CDR3 protein is CASSLGGAVLSEQYF. The DNA of the CDR3 is TGTGCCAGCAGCTTAGGTGGAGCGGTGTTGAGTGAGCAGTACTTC.

The rearrangement joins TRBV4-3 to TRBJ2-7; D is possibly TRBD1 (5 bases). Germline lookup yields CDR1 LGHNA and CDR2 YSLEER. V was clipped by 2 bases and J by 0 bases, with 11 bases between them. The CDR3 is 15 residues long. The CDR3: CASSQRGRASYEQYF. The CDR3 region has the DNA TGCGCCAGCAGCCAACGTGGCAGGGCCTCCTACGAGCAGTACTTC.

This chain joins TRBV5-1 and TRBJ1-2, with D hard to call. CDR1 is SGHRS, CDR2 YFSETQ, per germline. CDR3 size: 14 residues. Trimming stripped 4 bases from V and 5 bases from J, with 15 bases between. CDR3 region: CASSPERGTYGYTF. In nucleotides, the CDR3 is TGCGCCAGCAGCCCGGAGCGCGGCACGTATGGCTACACCTTC.

The chain combines TRBV10-3 with TRBJ1-5; 10 bases line up with TRBD1. From germline, CDR1 is ENHRY and CDR2 SYGVKD. The CDR3 runs to 15 residues. Trimming removed 11 bases from V and 3 bases from J; junction bases left unmatched: 10. The CDR3 region has the DNA TGTGCCTCCGCCAAGGGGACAGGGGACAATCAGCCCCAGCATTTT. Translation gives CASAKGTGDNQPQHF.

This clone was recorded once. V and J are TRBV7-9 and TRBJ1-5; D gene unclear. The CDR3 has 15 amino acids. Germline CDR1 reads SEHNR; CDR2 reads FQNEAQ (reference sequence). Trimming cost V 1 base and J 6 bases, with 13 bases left between them. The CDR3 nucleotides read TGTGCCAGCAGCTTAGGGCCCGCGGCTTCTCAGCCCCAGCATTTT. The encoded protein is CASSLGPAASQPQHF.

This clone has only one observation. This rearrangement joins TRBV20-1 to TRBJ1-1; D is ambiguous. Germline V gene data show CDR1 as DFQATT and CDR2 as SNEGSKA (reference sequence). The germline V and J ends were trimmed by 0 bases and 5 bases, with 4 bases remaining between them. This CDR3 has 11 residues. Written as DNA, the CDR3 is TGCAGTGCTAGAGATCTAACTGAAGCTTTCTTT. Translated: CSARDLTEAFF.

The CDR3 DNA is TGTGCCAGCAGCCCCCATAGGCAGGCCACCTCTGGAAACACCATATATTTT. It specifies CASSPHRQATSGNTIYF. The gene calls are TRBV7-9 and TRBJ1-3; the D is unclear. Germline V lookup: CDR1 SEHNR, CDR2 FQNEAQ (reference sequence). This CDR3 is built from 17 residues. V was cut by 5 bases and J by 0 bases, with 17 bases left in between.

The chain joins TRBV28 to TRBJ1-5; 7 bases match TRBD1. CDR1 is MDHEN and CDR2 is SYDVKM in the germline V gene. This CDR3 has 14 amino acids. Unmatched junction bases numbered 5, after V lost 5 bases and J lost 4 bases. CDR3 coding DNA: TGTGCCAGCAGTCTACAGGGGCCGAATCAGCCCCAGCATTTT. Protein product: CASSLQGPNQPQHF.